These T cell receptor beta chains were read from a single sample in a study of shared clonotypes between healthy human individuals. The data were produced by immunoSEQ multiplex PCR, yet TCRdb's version contains in-frame clones alone and is incomplete. The sample lists about 490,000 clones, 76% occurring once. The sample was PBMCs. These receptor sequences come from a woman in her forties in good health. Some clones in this sample may be carry-over from other donors' samples. The CDR3 runs from the conserved cysteine through the conserved F or W. The D gene is left open where the match is weak. Clone size is given for some rows only: seen once, a few or many times, or a class if the clone is expanded.

>NA|NA|TRBJ2-7|15|TRBV21-1
CASSGCRGDTYEQYF
TGTGCCAGCAGTGGGTGCAGGGGCGACACCTACGAGCAGTACTTC
>NA|NA|TRBJ1-2|14|TRBV28
CASSQPGGYYGYTF
TGTGCCAGCAGTCAACCGGGGGGTTATTATGGCTACACCTTC
>NA|many|TRBJ2-5|14|TRBV2
CASSVQGPQETQYF
TGTGCCAGCAGTGTCCAAGGGCCGCAAGAGACCCAGTACTTC
>NA|NA|TRBJ2-5|16|TRBV7-3
CASSLTGGDDSETQYF
TGTGCCAGCAGCTTAACCGGAGGGGACGATAGCGAGACCCAGTACTTC
>TRBD1|NA|TRBJ1-6|14|TRBV19
CASSPDRVNSPLHF
TGTGCCAGTAGCCCGGACAGGGTAAATTCACCCCTCCACTTT
>NA|NA|TRBJ2-5|13|TRBV7-2
CASSSPIGETQYF
TGTGCCAGCAGCTCCCCCATCGGAGAGACCCAGTACTTC
>TRBD1|NA|TRBJ2-7|16|TRBV6-6
CASSLLRDRGPYEQYF
TGTGCCAGCAGTCTACTCCGGGACAGGGGGCCCTACGAGCAGTACTTC
>NA|NA|TRBJ2-3|15|TRBV27
CASSERDRLTDTQYF
TGTGCCAGCAGCGAGAGGGACCGACTCACAGATACGCAGTATTTT
>NA|NA|TRBJ2-7|13|TRBV29-1
CSVEVAGTYEQYF
TGCAGCGTTGAAGTGGCAGGGACCTACGAGCAGTACTTC
>NA|NA|TRBJ2-7|15|TRBV19
CASSTIGTPTYEQYF
TGTGCCAGTAGCACAATCGGGACTCCTACCTACGAGCAGTACTTC
>NA|NA|TRBJ2-5|14|TRBV7-9
CASSLARGKETQYF
TGTGCCAGCAGCTTAGCGCGAGGGAAAGAGACCCAGTACTTC
>NA|NA|TRBJ2-1|16|TRBV5-6
CASSVVLGYQDNEQFF
TGTGCCAGCAGCGTGGTCCTAGGGTATCAGGACAATGAGCAGTTCTTC
>TRBD1|NA|TRBJ1-4|16|TRBV25-1
CASSSYRGSTNEKLFF
TGTGCCAGCAGTAGCTACAGGGGATCAACTAATGAAAAACTGTTTTTT